The rows below give T cell receptor beta chains drawn from one sample of a study of T cell responses to AZD1222 COVID-19 vaccine. TCRdb's copy holds only in-frame clones and misses some; the assay was immunoSEQ multiplex PCR. Of 95,000 to 110,000 clones listed, approximately 91% are singletons. The input for sequencing was peripheral blood, taken on day 0 of AZD1222 vaccination. All receptors come from an adult in good health. Each CDR3 is given with its conserved first and last residue. Fields, in order: D gene, clone size, V gene, J gene, CDR3 protein, CDR3 DNA. D genes are given only for firm matches. Part of the rows lack a size; the others show once, few, many or a class for expanded clones.

-	-	TRBV11-1	TRBJ2-2	CASSPTSAGKLFF	TGTGCCAGCAGCCCAACTTCGGCCGGGAAGCTGTTTTTT
TRBD1	-	TRBV5-1	TRBJ1-1	CASSSVPTGSMNTEAFF	TGCGCCAGCAGCTCGGTGCCGACAGGGTCCATGAACACTGAAGCTTTCTTT
-	-	TRBV5-8	TRBJ2-5	CASSLWGEETQYF	TGTGCCAGCAGCTTGTGGGGTGAAGAGACCCAGTACTTC
-	-	TRBV5-1	TRBJ1-2	CASSRDSHGYTF	TGCGCCAGCAGCCGCGACTCTCATGGCTACACCTTC
-	-	TRBV5-5	TRBJ2-5	CASSIRDYQETQYF	TGTGCCAGCAGCATCCGGGACTACCAAGAGACCCAGTACTTC
-	few	TRBV19	TRBJ2-1	CASSISGSGGAFEQFF	TGTGCCAGTAGTATTTCGGGTAGTGGGGGGGCCTTTGAGCAGTTCTTC
-	-	TRBV11-2	TRBJ1-1	CASSPGLVGNTEAFF	TGTGCCAGCAGCCCAGGCCTTGTCGGGAACACTGAAGCTTTCTTT
TRBD1	-	TRBV2	TRBJ1-4	CASSRQGLGGANEKLFF	TGTGCCAGCAGCAGACAGGGGCTAGGAGGGGCTAATGAAAAACTGTTTTTT
-	-	TRBV29-1	TRBJ1-1	CSAQTEQNTEAFF	TGCAGCGCCCAGACGGAACAGAACACTGAAGCTTTCTTT
-	many	TRBV1	TRBJ2-1	CTSSQGDRGLNEQFF	TGCACCAGCAGCCAAGGAGACAGGGGGCTAAATGAGCAGTTCTTC
TRBD1	-	TRBV5-6	TRBJ1-5	CASSFYGTENQPQHF	TGTGCCAGCAGCTTTTATGGGACAGAAAATCAGCCCCAGCATTTT
-	once	TRBV19	TRBJ1-1	CASSYYRSGNTEAFF	TGTGCCAGTAGTTACTACAGGTCGGGGAACACTGAAGCTTTCTTT
-	-	TRBV27	TRBJ2-7	CASSSGAAYEQYF	TGTGCCAGCAGTTCAGGGGCGGCCTACGAGCAGTACTTC
-	-	TRBV18	TRBJ2-5	CASSPLRSETQYF	TGTGCCAGCTCACCCTTGAGGTCAGAGACCCAGTACTTC
TRBD1	-	TRBV6-5	TRBJ2-7	CASSTPGTGVYEQYF	TGTGCCAGCAGTACCCCCGGGACAGGGGTCTACGAGCAGTACTTC
TRBD1	-	TRBV27	TRBJ1-2	CASSGTARVGYTF	TGTGCCAGCAGTGGGACAGCCAGAGTTGGCTACACCTTC
TRBD1	-	TRBV2	TRBJ1-5	CASSEDSTGTQPQHF	TGTGCCAGCAGTGAAGATTCGACAGGGACTCAGCCCCAGCATTTT
TRBD1	-	TRBV27	TRBJ1-1	CASSYRTGGFRMNTEAFF	TGTGCCAGCAGTTATAGGACAGGGGGCTTTCGCATGAACACTGAAGCTTTCTTT